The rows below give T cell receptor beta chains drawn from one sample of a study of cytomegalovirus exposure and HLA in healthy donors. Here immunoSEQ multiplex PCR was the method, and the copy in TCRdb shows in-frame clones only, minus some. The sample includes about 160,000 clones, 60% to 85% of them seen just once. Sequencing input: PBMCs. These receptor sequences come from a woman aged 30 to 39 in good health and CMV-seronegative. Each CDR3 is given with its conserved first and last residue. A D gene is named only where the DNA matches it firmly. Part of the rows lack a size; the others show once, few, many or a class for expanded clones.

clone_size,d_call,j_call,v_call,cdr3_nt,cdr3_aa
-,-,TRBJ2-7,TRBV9,TGTGCCAGCAGCGTAGACGGACTGATCTACGAGCAGTACTTC,CASSVDGLIYEQYF
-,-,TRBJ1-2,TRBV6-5,TGTGCCAGCAGTTACTCTCTCTTTCGTGGCTACACCTTC,CASSYSLFRGYTF
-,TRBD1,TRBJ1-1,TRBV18,TGTGCCAGCTCACCCTCCACAGGGGGCACTGAAGCTTTCTTT,CASSPSTGGTEAFF
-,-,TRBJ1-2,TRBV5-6,TGTGCCAGCAGCTTGGTGAGGGCAGTCTATGGCTACACCTTC,CASSLVRAVYGYTF
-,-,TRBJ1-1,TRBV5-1,TGCGCCAGCAGCTTCAGGAAGGGAGAGAACACTGAAGCTTTCTTT,CASSFRKGENTEAFF
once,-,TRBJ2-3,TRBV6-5,TGTGCCAGCAGTTATGGAGAGCGGGGACAAGATACGCAGTATTTT,CASSYGERGQDTQYF
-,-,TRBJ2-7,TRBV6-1,TGTGCCAGCGAATCAGGTCCTTCCTACGAGCAGTACTTC,CASESGPSYEQYF
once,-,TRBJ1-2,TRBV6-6,TGTGCCAGCAGTTACTCAGGACAGAATGGCTACACCTTC,CASSYSGQNGYTF
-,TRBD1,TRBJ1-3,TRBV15,TGTGCCACCAACAGAGAACGACAGGGCCCCGGAAACACCATATATTTT,CATNRERQGPGNTIYF
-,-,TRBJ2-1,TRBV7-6,TGTGCCAGCAGCTTAGCTTTCGGCAGGGTATGGGACAATGAGCAGTTCTTC,CASSLAFGRVWDNEQFF
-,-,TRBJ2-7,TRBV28,TGTGCCAGCCAATCTGGACTCTCCTACGAGCAGTACTTC,CASQSGLSYEQYF
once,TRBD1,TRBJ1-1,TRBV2,TGTGCCAGCTGTAACAGGGGAGGGAACACTGAAGCTTTCTTT,CASCNRGGNTEAFF
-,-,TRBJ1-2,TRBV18,TGTGCCAGCTCACCACCAACCGGGGTGGACTATGGCTACACCTTC,CASSPPTGVDYGYTF
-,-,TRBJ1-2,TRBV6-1,TGTGCCAGCAGTGTTGGGCCTACCTATGGCTACACCTTC,CASSVGPTYGYTF
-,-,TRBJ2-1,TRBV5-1,TGCGCCAGCAGCTCAGGGGGGAATTACAATGAGCAGTTCTTC,CASSSGGNYNEQFF
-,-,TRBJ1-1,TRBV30,TGTGCCTGGGCCGACAGGACTGAAGCTTTCTTT,CAWADRTEAFF
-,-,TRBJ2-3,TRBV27,TGTGCCAGCAGTTTACGCGCCGGTACGCAGTATTTT,CASSLRAGTQYF
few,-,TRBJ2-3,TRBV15,TGTGCCACCAGCCCCGGGGACACAGATACGCAGTATTTT,CATSPGDTDTQYF
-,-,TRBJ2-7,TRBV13,TGTGCCAGCAGCCTCCCAGGTAATCCCTACGAGCAGTACTTC,CASSLPGNPYEQYF
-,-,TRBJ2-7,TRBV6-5,TGTGCCAGCAGTTACTCGGGAGGAGAGAGAACCTACGAGCAGTACTTC,CASSYSGGERTYEQYF
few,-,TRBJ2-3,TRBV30,TGTGCCTGGAGATCACTAGCACCTTACACAGATACGCAGTATTTT,CAWRSLAPYTDTQYF
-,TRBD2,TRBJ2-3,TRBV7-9,TGTGCCACCTCACAGGGGCGGGGGGGCTTCGCAGATACGCAGTATTTT,CATSQGRGGFADTQYF
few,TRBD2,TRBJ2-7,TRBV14,TGTGCCAGCAGCCCCTTCGGGGGGTCGATCTCCTACGAGCAGTACTTC,CASSPFGGSISYEQYF
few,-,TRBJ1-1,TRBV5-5,TGTGCCAGCAGCTTGGTCTTCAGTCACACTGAAGCTTTCTTT,CASSLVFSHTEAFF
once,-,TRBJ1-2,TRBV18,TGTGCCAGCTCACCACCGTCTCGGGCCCTAGACAGTGGCTACACCTTC,CASSPPSRALDSGYTF
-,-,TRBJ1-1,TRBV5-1,TGCGCCAGCAGCTTGGTGCTCAGGGGAGACACTGAAGCTTTCTTT,CASSLVLRGDTEAFF
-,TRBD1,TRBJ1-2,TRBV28,TGTGCCAGCACCTGGGGGACAGGACCTGGCTACACCTTC,CASTWGTGPGYTF
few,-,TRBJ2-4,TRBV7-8,TGTGCCAGCAGCGAAAGGAGGGACAGCCGGTCCAAAAACATTCAGTACTTC,CASSERRDSRSKNIQYF
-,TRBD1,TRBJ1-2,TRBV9,TGTGCCAGCAGTTTGACAGGGGCTGACTATGGCTACACCTTC,CASSLTGADYGYTF
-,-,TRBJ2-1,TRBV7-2,TGTGCCAGCAGCTTAGAACGGGGGAGTGAGCAGTTCTTC,CASSLERGSEQFF
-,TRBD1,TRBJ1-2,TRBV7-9,TGTTCCAGCAGCTTTGGGACAGGGGAAGGGGATGGCTACACCTTC,CSSSFGTGEGDGYTF
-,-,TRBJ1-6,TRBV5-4,TGTGCCAGCAATGAGAACCGGGGCTATAATTCACCCCTCCACTTT,CASNENRGYNSPLHF
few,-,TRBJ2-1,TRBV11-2,TGTGCCAGCAGCTTGGGGGGTCCAAATGAGCAGTTCTTC,CASSLGGPNEQFF
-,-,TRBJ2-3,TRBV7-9,TGTGCCAGCAGCCCTGTCGGGGGTAGGACAGATACGCAGTATTTT,CASSPVGGRTDTQYF
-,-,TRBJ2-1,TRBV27,TGTGCCAGCAGTTTATTAGACAGGTACAATGAGCAGTTCTTC,CASSLLDRYNEQFF
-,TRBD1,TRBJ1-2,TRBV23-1,TGCGCCAGCAGTCAAAAACAGGGGATGGGTGGCTACACCTTC,CASSQKQGMGGYTF
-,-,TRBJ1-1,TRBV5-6,TGTGCCAGCAGCTTCGAAGGCGGCAGGGCCTTGAACACTGAAGCTTTCTTT,CASSFEGGRALNTEAFF
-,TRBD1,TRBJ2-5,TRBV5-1,TGCGCCAGCAGCACTAGGACAGGTGTGGAGACCCAGTACTTC,CASSTRTGVETQYF
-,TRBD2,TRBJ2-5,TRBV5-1,TGCGCCAGCAGCCCGGGGGGGGAGACCCAGTACTTC,CASSPGGETQYF
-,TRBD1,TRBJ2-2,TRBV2,TGTGCCAGCAGTCGCCAGGGGGCTAGCGGGGAGCTGTTTTTT,CASSRQGASGELFF
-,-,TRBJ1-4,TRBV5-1,TGCGCCAGCAGCGCCAGTACAACTAATGAAAAACTGTTTTTT,CASSASTTNEKLFF
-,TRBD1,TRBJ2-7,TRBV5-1,TGCGCCAGCGGAGAACAGGGGTTATCCTACGAGCAGTACTTC,CASGEQGLSYEQYF
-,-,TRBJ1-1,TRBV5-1,TGCGCCAGCAGCCCGCTCGGGTCGAACACTGAAGCTTTCTTT,CASSPLGSNTEAFF
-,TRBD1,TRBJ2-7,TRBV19,TGTGCCAGTACCCCAGGGGGGACAGGATCCTACGAGCAGTACTTC,CASTPGGTGSYEQYF
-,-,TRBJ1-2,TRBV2,TGTGCCATTACATCGGGACTCTGGGGGAATGGCTACACCTTC,CAITSGLWGNGYTF